The 20 T cell receptor beta chains below all came from one sample that was sequenced in a study of T-cell memory formation after mild COVID-19. In TCRdb, the 5' RACE reads were re-called with MiXCR into one record per CDR3 protein. Altogether approximately 190,000 distinct CDR3 sequences are present, approximately 16% being singletons, with the ten largest covering about 2.4%. Sequencing used PBMCs or a T cell subset sorted from them (not recorded which). Receptors originate from an adult woman who had mild COVID-19 (a few samples of this study predate the infection). Cell type and time point are not known.

V and J are TRBV30 and TRBJ1-1, with D hard to call. CDR1 and CDR2 (germline): GTSNPN, SVGIG (reference sequence). The ends were cut back, 0 bases at V and 3 bases at J, with 8 bases in the middle. The CDR3 is 13 amino acids. This CDR3 reads CAWSVSGYTEAFF. The CDR3 nucleotides are TGTGCCTGGAGTGTAAGTGGATACACTGAAGCTTTCTTT.

This chain connects TRBV12-3 or TRBV12-4 to TRBJ2-7; 13 bases are a match to TRBD2. V was clipped by 4 bases and J by 3 bases; unmatched bases: 3. The CDR3 runs to 15 residues. The CDR3, as DNA: TGTGCCAGCAGTTCCAGACTAGCGGGAGGCTACGAGCAGTACTTC. It codes for CASSSRLAGGYEQYF.

This clonotype was found a few times. The chain recombines TRBV7-3 with TRBJ2-1; TRBD2 matches 10 bases. This CDR3 is built from 14 residues. Germline CDR1 and CDR2: SGHTA and FQGTGA. The V segment lost 4 bases and the J segment 5 bases; nucleotides outside the gene matches: 2. CDR3 nucleotides: TGTGCCAGCAGCTCCACTAGCGGGGACAATGAGCAGTTCTTC. Translated: CASSSTSGDNEQFF.

The chain has TRBV5-1 and TRBJ2-1; 11 bases agree with TRBD2. The germline V gene encodes CDR1 SGHRS and CDR2 YFSETQ. The CDR3 has 16 amino acids. V trimming: 0 bases; J trimming: 4 bases; junction bases outside the gene matches: 3. DNA of the CDR3: TGCGCCAGCAGCTTGGAACCTAGCGGGAGGTACAATGAGCAGTTCTTC. Its translation: CASSLEPSGRYNEQFF.

This clonotype was found a few times. The genes are TRBV9 and TRBJ1-6, with D hard to call. Looked up from germline, CDR1 is SGDLS and CDR2 is YYNGEE. The CDR3 contains 15 residues. Trimming took off 0 bases at V and 1 base at J, with 5 bases between the two ends. The CDR3 coding sequence is TGTGCCAGCAGCGTAGTTGGGTCCTATAATTCACCCCTCCACTTT. It specifies CASSVVGSYNSPLHF.

This clonotype showed up just once. The chain is built from TRBV5-6 and TRBJ2-7, with 7 bases lining up with TRBD1. The CDR3 consists of 15 residues. Germline assignment: CDR1 SGHDT and CDR2 YYEEEE. V dropped 1 base and J dropped 9; count of bases not matched to a gene: 13. The CDR3 DNA follows: TGTGCCAGCAGCTTGAGGCCGACAGGGACCTTCGGGCAGTACTTC. It encodes CASSLRPTGTFGQYF.

This clonotype has a handful of counts. The V and J genes are TRBV29-1 and TRBJ2-3; no firm D call. The CDR3 is 13 amino acids. Trimming took 4 bases from V and 0 from J, leaving 8 bases between them. Germline V gene sequence: CDR1 SQVTM, CDR2 ANQGSEA. The CDR3 protein is CSVGHTSTDTQYF. The CDR3 nucleotides read TGCAGCGTTGGGCATACTAGCACAGATACGCAGTATTTT.

The chain uses TRBV7-9 and TRBJ2-7; no definite D call. With 2 bases removed from V and 6 bases from J, the gap between germline ends came to 11 bases. The CDR3 extends over 13 amino acids. Germline CDR1 reads SEHNR; CDR2 reads FQNEAQ (reference sequence). The CDR3, as DNA: TGTGCCAGCAGCTTATCGGCCATAGGCGAGCAGTACTTC. Its translation: CASSLSAIGEQYF. The full variable domain, completed using reference TRBV7-9 and TRBJ2-7, is DTGVSQNPRHKITKRGQNVTFRCDPISEHNRLYWYRQTLGQGPEFLTYFQNEAQLEKSRLLSDRFSAERPKGSFSTLEIQRTEQGDSAMYLCASSLSAIGEQYFGPGTRLTVT.

The genes are TRBV30 and TRBJ2-1; 7 nucleotides align to TRBD1. The V gene's germline CDR1 is GTSNPN and CDR2 SVGIG (reference sequence). The CDR3 covers 14 residues. The trim removed 0 bases at V and 7 bases at J, leaving 6 bases unmatched. The CDR3 DNA reads TGTGCCTGGAGTGTACGACAGGGATTGAATGAGCAGTTCTTC. Translated, it gives CAWSVRQGLNEQFF.

In its sample, this clonotype was seen a few times. A junction boundary mismatches the germline segment, possibly from a read error. The CDR3: CASSSTIRSWKIF. DNA for the CDR3: TGTGCCAGCAGTTCCACTATCCGGTCCTGGAAGATCTTC. This chain joins TRBV6-5 and TRBJ2-1; no reliable D call. Germline lookup yields CDR1 MNHEY and CDR2 SVGAGI. CDR3 length: 13 amino acids.

The rearrangement joins TRBV5-1 to TRBJ2-5, with no clear D. CDR3 length: 10 amino acids. Trimming took off 4 bases at V and 8 bases at J, with 6 bases between the two ends. Germline CDR1 SGHRS, CDR2 YFSETQ. Written as DNA, the CDR3 is TGCGCCAGCAGCCTCCCTACCCAGTACTTC. Its translation: CASSLPTQYF.

This clonotype was counted between two and nine times. The chain links TRBV25-1 to TRBJ2-6; D tentatively fits TRBD1 or TRBD2 (5 bases each). Trimming took 1 base from V and 4 from J, leaving 17 bases between them. Germline V gene data show CDR1 as MGHDK and CDR2 as SYGVNS. The CDR3 has 18 residues. CDR3 sequence reads: CASSEFGSSGAGANVLTF. CDR3 nucleotide sequence: TGTGCCAGCAGTGAATTCGGCAGCTCCGGGGCAGGGGCCAACGTCCTGACTTTC.

This chain links TRBV5-1 with TRBJ1-1; D is possibly TRBD1 (5 bases). Germline assignment: CDR1 SGHRS and CDR2 YFSETQ. The CDR3 sequence is 14 residues long. V was pared by 4 bases and J by 1 base, with 11 bases between. Written as DNA, the CDR3 is TGCGCCAGCAGCGCGGGGACGGAGAACACTGAAGCTTTCTTT. Translated: CASSAGTENTEAFF.

This clonotype has at least ten counts. The chain has TRBV2 and TRBJ2-7, with D uncertain. CDR1 and CDR2 (germline): SNHLY, FYNNEI. Trimming shortened V by 6 bases and J by 4 bases, and 10 bases separated the two germline ends. This CDR3 has 12 residues. Here the CDR3 DNA reads TGTGCCAGCAGGGGCGAGACATACGAGCAGTACTTC. This gives the protein CASRGETYEQYF.

V is TRBV7-3 and J is TRBJ2-1, with TRBD1 matching over 7 bases. CDR1 is SGHTA, CDR2 FQGTGA, per germline. The V gene end was trimmed by 1 base and the J gene end by 4 bases; junction bases not matched to a gene: 16. The CDR3 runs to 19 residues. CDR3 residues: CASSLIRDRNAIGYNEQFF. In DNA, the CDR3 is TGTGCCAGCAGCTTAATTAGGGACAGAAACGCTATAGGATACAATGAGCAGTTCTTC.

This chain connects TRBV7-9 to TRBJ1-2, with 11 bases matching TRBD1. The CDR3 is 15 amino acids. With 5 bases clipped from V and 2 bases from J, the junction kept 4 bases outside the gene matches. Per the germline V gene, CDR1 is SEHNR and CDR2 is FQNEAQ (reference sequence). CDR3 residues: CASSVGQGANYGYTF. CDR3 DNA: TGTGCCAGCAGCGTAGGACAGGGGGCAAACTATGGCTACACCTTC.

The gene calls are TRBV2 and TRBJ2-3; D unclear. Trimming took off 6 bases at V and 2 bases at J, with 15 bases between the two ends. The CDR3 spans 15 residues. The germline V gene has CDR1 SNHLY and CDR2 FYNNEI. This chain's CDR3 is CASSDLGVVTDTQYF. CDR3 bases: TGTGCCAGCAGCGATTTAGGTGTGGTCACAGATACGCAGTATTTT.

This clonotype has a count of ten or more. CDR3 residues: CASSNYAETQYF. The CDR3 coding sequence is TGTGCCAGCAGCAACTATGCCGAGACCCAGTACTTC. The chain recombines TRBV12-3 or TRBV12-4 with TRBJ2-5; D not resolved. Trimming left V 6 bases short and J 5 bases short, with 10 bases between. This CDR3 spans 12 amino acids.

The chain links TRBV6-6 to TRBJ2-7, with 9 bases that match TRBD1. The V segment lost 0 bases and the J segment 7 bases; nucleotides outside the gene matches: 4. The germline gives CDR1 MNHNY, CDR2 SVGAGI (reference sequence). The CDR3 covers 14 residues. In DNA form, the CDR3 reads TGTGCCAGCAGTTACTCGGGGGACAGGGTAGAGCAGTACTTC. Protein sequence: CASSYSGDRVEQYF.

This clonotype appeared a few times. The chain uses TRBV20-1 and TRBJ1-2; D may be TRBD1 (5 bases). V lost 3 bases, J lost 6 bases, and 17 bases lay in between. CDR1 is DFQATT, CDR2 SNEGSKA, per germline (reference sequence). The length of the CDR3 is 14 residues. CDR3 loop: CSASRSGLNDGYTF. The CDR3 DNA reads TGCAGTGCTAGTCGTTCAGGGCTCAACGATGGCTACACCTTC.